These T cell receptor beta chains were read from a single sample in a study of blood T cell repertoires in COVID-19. The assay was immunoSEQ multiplex PCR, and TCRdb's table has in-frame clones only and misses some. The sample carries roughly 500,000 clones, around 85% recorded once. Input material: peripheral blood. The receptor source for this set is a human donor in a cohort sampled during active COVID-19. Both conserved end residues are part of each CDR3. D genes are given only for firm matches. Some rows mark clone size as missing; the rest say once, few, many or name a class of expanded clone.

J gene: TRBJ1-5; clone size: once; D gene: -; V gene: TRBV30; CDR3 protein: CAWNQQGRHQPQHF; CDR3 DNA: TGTGCCTGGAACCAACAGGGAAGACATCAGCCCCAGCATTTT
J gene: TRBJ2-2; clone size: -; D gene: TRBD1; V gene: TRBV10-3; CDR3 protein: CAIRGQGANTGELFF; CDR3 DNA: TGTGCCATCCGAGGACAGGGGGCGAACACCGGGGAGCTGTTTTTT
J gene: TRBJ2-3; clone size: -; D gene: -; V gene: TRBV6-4; CDR3 protein: CASSDSYGSDTQYF; CDR3 DNA: TGTGCCAGCAGTGACTCCTACGGTTCGGATACGCAGTATTTT
J gene: TRBJ2-3; clone size: -; D gene: TRBD2; V gene: TRBV5-1; CDR3 protein: CASSLNSGIGTDTQYF; CDR3 DNA: TGCGCCAGCAGCTTGAATAGCGGGATTGGCACAGATACGCAGTATTTT
J gene: TRBJ1-3; clone size: -; D gene: -; V gene: TRBV7-2; CDR3 protein: CASSLLSGAGNTIYF; CDR3 DNA: TGTGCCAGCAGCTTGTTATCGGGGGCTGGAAACACCATATATTTT
J gene: TRBJ2-1; clone size: -; D gene: TRBD2; V gene: TRBV9; CDR3 protein: CASSPLGAGGPANEQFF; CDR3 DNA: TGTGCCAGCAGCCCTCTTGGCGCGGGAGGGCCGGCAAATGAGCAGTTCTTC
J gene: TRBJ1-2; clone size: -; D gene: TRBD1; V gene: TRBV4-3; CDR3 protein: CASSQGAGTGHYGYTF; CDR3 DNA: TGCGCCAGCAGCCAAGGAGCCGGGACAGGCCACTATGGCTACACCTTC
J gene: TRBJ1-1; clone size: -; D gene: TRBD1; V gene: TRBV18; CDR3 protein: CASSPDWTGVTEAFF; CDR3 DNA: TGTGCCAGCTCACCAGACTGGACAGGGGTGACTGAAGCTTTCTTT
J gene: TRBJ1-5; clone size: -; D gene: TRBD1; V gene: TRBV30; CDR3 protein: CAWSVGDSSNQPQHF; CDR3 DNA: TGTGCCTGGAGTGTGGGGGACAGTAGCAATCAGCCCCAGCATTTT
J gene: TRBJ1-1; clone size: many; D gene: TRBD1; V gene: TRBV6-4; CDR3 protein: CASRTGPGMTEAFF; CDR3 DNA: TGTGCCAGCAGGACAGGGCCCGGCATGACTGAAGCTTTCTTT
J gene: TRBJ1-1; clone size: -; D gene: TRBD1; V gene: TRBV12-5; CDR3 protein: CASGFWGQAEAFF; CDR3 DNA: TGTGCTAGTGGTTTTTGGGGACAGGCTGAAGCTTTCTTT
J gene: TRBJ1-2; clone size: -; D gene: -; V gene: TRBV2; CDR3 protein: CASSEGGVRYGYTF; CDR3 DNA: TGTGCCAGCAGTGAGGGGGGAGTTCGGTATGGCTACACCTTC
J gene: TRBJ2-7; clone size: -; D gene: TRBD1; V gene: TRBV5-3; CDR3 protein: CARSLGGARHKTYEQYF; CDR3 DNA: TGTGCCAGAAGCTTAGGGGGCGCCCGCCATAAAACCTACGAGCAGTACTTC
J gene: TRBJ2-3; clone size: -; D gene: TRBD2; V gene: TRBV4-2; CDR3 protein: CASSQGGKGLAGGSTDTQYF; CDR3 DNA: TGTGCCAGCAGCCAAGGTGGGAAGGGACTAGCGGGAGGTAGCACAGATACGCAGTATTTT
J gene: TRBJ2-2; clone size: -; D gene: TRBD1; V gene: TRBV16; CDR3 protein: CASSRTGRTGELFF; CDR3 DNA: TGTGCCAGCAGCCGGACAGGGAGGACCGGGGAGCTGTTTTTT
J gene: TRBJ1-2; clone size: -; D gene: -; V gene: TRBV6-1; CDR3 protein: CASSEGSPPANSYGYTF; CDR3 DNA: TGTGCCAGCAGCGAAGGGAGCCCGCCTGCCAACTCCTATGGCTACACCTTC
J gene: TRBJ2-3; clone size: -; D gene: -; V gene: TRBV10-3; CDR3 protein: CAISESLVPDTQYF; CDR3 DNA: TGTGCCATCAGTGAGTCACTAGTCCCAGATACGCAGTATTTT
J gene: TRBJ1-2; clone size: -; D gene: TRBD1; V gene: TRBV30; CDR3 protein: CAWSATGFGYTF; CDR3 DNA: TGTGCCTGGAGTGCGACAGGGTTTGGCTACACCTTC
J gene: TRBJ2-1; clone size: -; D gene: TRBD2; V gene: TRBV27; CDR3 protein: CAARLAGEQFF; CDR3 DNA: TGTGCCGCCCGACTAGCTGGGGAGCAGTTCTTC
J gene: TRBJ2-7; clone size: -; D gene: -; V gene: TRBV11-2; CDR3 protein: CASSQPGQSSYEQYF; CDR3 DNA: TGTGCCAGCAGCCAACCGGGACAAAGCTCCTACGAGCAGTACTTC
J gene: TRBJ2-7; clone size: -; D gene: TRBD2; V gene: TRBV7-2; CDR3 protein: CASRSTSAPYEQYF; CDR3 DNA: TGTGCCAGCAGGTCCACTAGCGCGCCCTACGAGCAGTACTTC
J gene: TRBJ2-1; clone size: -; D gene: TRBD2; V gene: TRBV27; CDR3 protein: CASSLMTYPGLEGEQFF; CDR3 DNA: TGTGCCAGCAGTCTCATGACCTACCCGGGACTAGAAGGTGAGCAGTTCTTC
J gene: TRBJ2-2; clone size: -; D gene: -; V gene: TRBV5-4; CDR3 protein: CASSLEPINTGELFF; CDR3 DNA: TGTGCCAGCAGCTTGGAGCCCATAAACACCGGGGAGCTGTTTTTT
J gene: TRBJ1-2; clone size: -; D gene: -; V gene: TRBV28; CDR3 protein: CASSPRAYGYTF; CDR3 DNA: TGTGCCAGCAGCCCCCGAGCCTATGGCTACACCTTC
J gene: TRBJ2-5; clone size: -; D gene: TRBD1; V gene: TRBV5-1; CDR3 protein: CASSLSGQQETQYF; CDR3 DNA: TGCGCCAGCAGCCTATCGGGACAGCAAGAGACCCAGTACTTC
J gene: TRBJ2-7; clone size: -; D gene: -; V gene: TRBV28; CDR3 protein: CASRIPSTDEEQYF; CDR3 DNA: TGTGCCAGCAGAATCCCCTCGACAGACGAAGAGCAGTACTTC
J gene: TRBJ1-1; clone size: once; D gene: TRBD1; V gene: TRBV9; CDR3 protein: CASSPVDRGSTEAFF; CDR3 DNA: TGTGCCAGCAGCCCCGTGGACAGGGGCTCCACTGAAGCTTTCTTT
J gene: TRBJ2-7; clone size: -; D gene: TRBD1; V gene: TRBV7-2; CDR3 protein: CASSTEARTGLSPPKEQYF; CDR3 DNA: TGTGCCAGCAGCACAGAGGCTCGGACAGGGCTTTCCCCACCGAAAGAGCAGTACTTC
J gene: TRBJ1-1; clone size: -; D gene: -; V gene: TRBV7-2; CDR3 protein: CASSITEGTEAFF; CDR3 DNA: TGTGCCAGCAGCATAACAGAGGGCACTGAAGCTTTCTTT
J gene: TRBJ1-5; clone size: -; D gene: -; V gene: TRBV29-1; CDR3 protein: CSVAGFGQPQHF; CDR3 DNA: TGCAGCGTGGCGGGGTTCGGTCAGCCCCAGCATTTT
J gene: TRBJ2-1; clone size: -; D gene: -; V gene: TRBV10-3; CDR3 protein: CAISEGTGEYNEQFF; CDR3 DNA: TGTGCCATCAGTGAAGGAACAGGAGAGTACAATGAGCAGTTCTTC
J gene: TRBJ1-2; clone size: -; D gene: TRBD1; V gene: TRBV12-5; CDR3 protein: CASDKRTGEFEGYTF; CDR3 DNA: TGTGCTAGTGACAAACGGACAGGTGAATTCGAGGGCTACACCTTC
J gene: TRBJ1-3; clone size: -; D gene: -; V gene: TRBV2; CDR3 protein: CASSVTGNSGNTIYF; CDR3 DNA: TGTGCCAGCAGTGTGACAGGAAACTCTGGAAACACCATATATTTT
J gene: TRBJ2-3; clone size: -; D gene: -; V gene: TRBV6-5; CDR3 protein: CAIEYGSGADTQYF; CDR3 DNA: TGTGCCATCGAATACGGGAGTGGGGCTGATACGCAGTATTTT
J gene: TRBJ1-3; clone size: -; D gene: -; V gene: TRBV29-1; CDR3 protein: CSVEKGNTIYF; CDR3 DNA: TGCAGCGTTGAAAAGGGGAACACCATATATTTT
J gene: TRBJ2-1; clone size: -; D gene: TRBD2; V gene: TRBV5-1; CDR3 protein: CASSLGLANYNEQFF; CDR3 DNA: TGCGCCAGCAGCTTGGGACTAGCGAACTACAATGAGCAGTTCTTC
J gene: TRBJ1-2; clone size: -; D gene: TRBD1; V gene: TRBV24-1; CDR3 protein: CATSDPGQGLYGYTF; CDR3 DNA: TGTGCCACCAGTGACCCTGGACAGGGGCTCTATGGCTACACCTTC
J gene: TRBJ2-7; clone size: -; D gene: TRBD2; V gene: TRBV7-2; CDR3 protein: CASSWGGTRSEQYF; CDR3 DNA: TGTGCCAGCAGCTGGGGGGGGACTAGATCCGAGCAGTACTTC
J gene: TRBJ2-3; clone size: -; D gene: -; V gene: TRBV5-1; CDR3 protein: CASSLAKAPSTDTQYF; CDR3 DNA: TGCGCCAGCAGCTTGGCCAAAGCACCTAGCACAGATACGCAGTATTTT
J gene: TRBJ2-5; clone size: -; D gene: -; V gene: TRBV5-1; CDR3 protein: CASSLTPGPPQAQYF; CDR3 DNA: TGCGCCAGCAGCTTGACCCCCGGGCCTCCACAGGCCCAGTACTTC
J gene: TRBJ2-3; clone size: -; D gene: TRBD2; V gene: TRBV10-3; CDR3 protein: CAISEEGRVPDTQYF; CDR3 DNA: TGTGCCATCAGTGAAGAAGGGAGGGTCCCAGATACGCAGTATTTT
J gene: TRBJ2-2; clone size: many; D gene: TRBD1; V gene: TRBV28; CDR3 protein: CASSSSGQGTGELFF; CDR3 DNA: TGTGCCAGCAGTTCCTCGGGACAGGGCACCGGGGAGCTGTTTTTT
J gene: TRBJ1-1; clone size: -; D gene: -; V gene: TRBV7-9; CDR3 protein: CASSSQGNTEAFF; CDR3 DNA: TGTGCCAGCAGCTCCCAGGGAAACACTGAAGCTTTCTTT
J gene: TRBJ1-4; clone size: -; D gene: -; V gene: TRBV7-2; CDR3 protein: CASSLQGQTNEKLFF; CDR3 DNA: TGTGCCAGCAGCTTGCAGGGACAAACTAATGAAAAACTGTTTTTT
J gene: TRBJ1-4; clone size: -; D gene: -; V gene: TRBV28; CDR3 protein: CASSPPGGSDEKLFF; CDR3 DNA: TGTGCCAGCAGTCCCCCCGGGGGGAGTGATGAAAAACTGTTTTTT
J gene: TRBJ1-1; clone size: few; D gene: -; V gene: TRBV12-3/TRBV12-4; CDR3 protein: CASSRLEVTEAFF; CDR3 DNA: TGTGCCAGCAGTCGCCTGGAGGTCACTGAAGCTTTCTTT
J gene: TRBJ1-1; clone size: -; D gene: -; V gene: TRBV28; CDR3 protein: CASDQTGGYTEAFF; CDR3 DNA: TGTGCCAGCGACCAGACCGGGGGTTACACTGAAGCTTTCTTT
J gene: TRBJ1-2; clone size: -; D gene: -; V gene: TRBV18; CDR3 protein: CASSPEQGRAGYTF; CDR3 DNA: TGTGCCAGCTCACCGGAACAGGGAAGGGCTGGCTACACCTTC
J gene: TRBJ2-7; clone size: -; D gene: -; V gene: TRBV7-9; CDR3 protein: CASSYGHLSSYEQYF; CDR3 DNA: TGTGCCAGCAGTTACGGACATTTAAGCTCCTACGAGCAGTACTTC